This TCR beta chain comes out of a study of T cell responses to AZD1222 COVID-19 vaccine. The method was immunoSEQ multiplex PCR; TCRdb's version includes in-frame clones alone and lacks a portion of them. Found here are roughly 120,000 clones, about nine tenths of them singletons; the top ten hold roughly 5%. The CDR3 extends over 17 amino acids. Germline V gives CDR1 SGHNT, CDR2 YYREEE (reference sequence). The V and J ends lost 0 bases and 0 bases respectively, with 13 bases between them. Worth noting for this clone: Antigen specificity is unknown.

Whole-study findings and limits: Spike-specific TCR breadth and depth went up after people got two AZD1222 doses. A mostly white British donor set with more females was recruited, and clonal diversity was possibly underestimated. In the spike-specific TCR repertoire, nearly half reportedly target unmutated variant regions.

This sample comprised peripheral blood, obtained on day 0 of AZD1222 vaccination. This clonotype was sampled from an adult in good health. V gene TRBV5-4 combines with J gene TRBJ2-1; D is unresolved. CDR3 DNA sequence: TGTGCCAGCAGCTTGGCCGTCGGCTCTAGCTCCTACAATGAGCAGTTCTTC. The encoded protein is CASSLAVGSSSYNEQFF.